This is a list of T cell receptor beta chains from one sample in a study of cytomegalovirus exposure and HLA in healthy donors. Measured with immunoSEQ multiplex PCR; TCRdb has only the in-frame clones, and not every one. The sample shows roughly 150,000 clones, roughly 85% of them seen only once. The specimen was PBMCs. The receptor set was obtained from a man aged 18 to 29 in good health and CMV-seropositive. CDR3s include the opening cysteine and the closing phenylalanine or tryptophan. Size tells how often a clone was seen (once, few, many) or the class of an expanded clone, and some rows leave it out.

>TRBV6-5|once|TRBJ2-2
CASSASGDTGELFF
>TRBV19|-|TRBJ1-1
CASSRGQGAKAFF
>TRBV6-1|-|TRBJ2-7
CASSETLAGDEQYF
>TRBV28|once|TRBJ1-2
CAGWDSQYGYTF
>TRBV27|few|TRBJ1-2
CASSGQGGYGYTF
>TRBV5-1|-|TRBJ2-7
CASSLAGYVQGKDEQYF
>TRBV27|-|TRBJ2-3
CASSYGTGGFADTQYF
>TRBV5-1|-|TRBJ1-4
CASSGAGVATNEKLFF
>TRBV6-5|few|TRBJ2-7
CASSRALADGYEQYF
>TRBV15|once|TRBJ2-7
CATSRPPTDEQYF